This entry is about one T cell receptor beta chain. As yet, its antigen is unknown. The read ends 3 residues before the CDR3 terminus; that terminus is restored from the germline J gene. This entry belongs to a study of T cells in women clearing cervical HPV infection. Study as a whole: Women with histologically confirmed HPV16-related CIN3 or worse, 2 with invasive cancer, served as cases. Blood came at first lesion visit for cases, post-clearance for controls.

The study, taken as a whole, reports: TRBV6-7 relative abundance averaged approximately 0.11% in cases and 0.15% to 0.2% in controls.

V lost 6 bases and J lost 3; bases outside the gene matches: 5. The germline CDR1 and CDR2 sequences are DFQATT and SNEGSKA (reference sequence). This CDR3 is 13 amino acids long. Data came from immunoSEQ multiplex PCR; TCRdb stores just in-frame clones and leaves some out. The data show tens of thousands of clones, and the top ten clones hold more than 9%. This chain connects TRBV20-1 to TRBJ1-1; TRBD1 aligns across 9 bases. Input material: blood buffy coat. This receptor was obtained from a woman between 18 and 70 years old with a cervical HPV16 infection that either progressed to CIN3+ or cleared (not recorded which). The covered CDR3 bases are TGCAGTGCGATACAGGGGGCCGACACTGAA. This sequence encodes CSAIQGADTE. The CDR3 reads in full as CSAIQGADTEAFF.